The 21 T cell receptor beta chains below all came from one sample that was sequenced in a study of cytomegalovirus exposure and HLA in healthy donors. PCR primers comprised 60 Vbeta and 13 Jbeta primers. Sequencing was performed with immunoSEQ multiplex PCR; in TCRdb, only in-frame clones are kept and a portion is missing. The table records 140,000 to 150,000 clones, 60% to 80% of them present only once. Sample: PBMCs. The receptors here all came from a woman aged 40 to 49 in good health and CMV-seropositive.

This clone was observed a few times. V usage is TRBV10-3 and J usage is TRBJ2-7; D is perhaps TRBD2 (7 bases). CDR1 ENHRY and CDR2 SYGVKD come from the germline V gene. The CDR3 extends over 14 amino acids. The V and J ends lost 6 bases and 2 bases respectively, with 14 bases between them. The chain's CDR3 is CAIRADGGPYEQYF. The DNA of the CDR3 is TGTGCCATCAGAGCGGACGGGGGGCCCTACGAGCAGTACTTC.

This clone has only one observation. The chain recombines TRBV29-1 with TRBJ1-5, with TRBD1 matching 7 bases. Germline values: CDR1 SQVTM, CDR2 ANQGSEA. This CDR3 has 11 amino acids. The J segment lost 5 bases and the V segment lost 6 bases, leaving 1 base of the junction unmatched. The CDR3 sequence is CSVGQDQPQHF. The CDR3 DNA follows: TGCAGCGTAGGACAGGATCAGCCCCAGCATTTT.

CDR3 in amino acids: CASSVGLAGSADTQYF. CDR3 in DNA: TGTGCCAGCAGCGTAGGGCTAGCGGGGTCCGCAGATACGCAGTATTTT. This chain joins TRBV9 and TRBJ2-3; the match to TRBD2 covers 9 bases. V shed 0 bases and J 4 bases; nucleotides not matched to a gene: 6. Per germline, CDR1 SGDLS and CDR2 YYNGEE. The CDR3 has 16 residues. Supplemented by reference TRBV9 and TRBJ2-3, the full variable domain reads DSGVTQTPKHLITATGQRVTLRCSPRSGDLSVYWYQQSLDQGLQFLIQYYNGEERAKGNILERFSAQQFPDLHSELNLSSLELGDSALYFCASSVGLAGSADTQYFGPGTRLTVL.

The chain couples TRBV18 to TRBJ1-5, with a possible D match to TRBD1 (5 bases). Trimming took off 1 base at V and 4 bases at J, with 8 bases between the two ends. This CDR3 contains 14 residues. Germline CDR1 reads KGHSH; CDR2 reads LQKENI. The DNA of the CDR3 is TGTGCCAGCTCACCACAAAAGGGGAATCAGCCCCAGCATTTT. It yields the protein CASSPQKGNQPQHF.

CDR3 protein: CAWSFPSTGGRQPQHF. DNA of the CDR3: TGTGCCTGGAGTTTTCCTAGCACGGGGGGCAGGCAGCCCCAGCATTTT. The rearrangement joins TRBV30 to TRBJ1-5; possible D gene TRBD1, 6 bases. Trimming left V 2 bases short and J 7 bases short, with 21 bases between. Per germline, CDR1 GTSNPN and CDR2 SVGIG (reference sequence). This CDR3 contains 16 residues.

Here the CDR3 DNA reads TGTGCCAGCAGCTTGGCTAGTACGAATGAGCAGTTCTTC. This sequence encodes CASSLASTNEQFF. The chain uses TRBV5-4 and TRBJ2-1; D unresolved. Germline values: CDR1 SGHNT, CDR2 YYREEE (reference sequence). The CDR3 consists of 13 residues. The V end was cut by 0 bases, the J end by 7 bases, with 8 bases between.

This clone was counted once. V usage is TRBV7-6 and J usage is TRBJ2-2, with a possible D match to TRBD1 (5 bases). Trimming took 2 bases from V and 1 from J, leaving 11 bases between them. Germline V CDR1 and CDR2: SGHVS, FNYEAQ. This CDR3 region has 16 residues. CDR3 loop: CASSLFSGQNTGELFF. The CDR3 nucleotides are TGTGCCAGCAGCTTATTCTCAGGACAGAACACCGGGGAGCTGTTTTTT.

This clone was recorded a few times. The genes are TRBV25-1 and TRBJ1-1, with D unclear. This CDR3 region has 16 residues. Germline assignment: CDR1 MGHDK and CDR2 SYGVNS. V dropped 3 bases and J dropped 1 base, with 15 bases sitting between them. CDR3 amino acids: CASSDLVDGGNTEAFF. The CDR3 nucleotides read TGTGCCAGCAGTGACCTCGTAGATGGAGGGAACACTGAAGCTTTCTTT.

The V and J genes are TRBV5-3 and TRBJ2-1; weak D call: TRBD2 (6 bases). TRBV5-3 is noted as an ORF with a role that remains uncertain. This CDR3 is 18 amino acids long. Trimming left V 4 bases short and J 0 bases short, with 20 bases between. The chain's CDR3 is CARSPTSPSVSSYNEQFF. For the CDR3, the DNA is TGTGCCAGAAGCCCTACATCCCCTAGCGTAAGCTCCTACAATGAGCAGTTCTTC.

The chain links TRBV10-2 to TRBJ1-6; D remains ambiguous. Germline V gives CDR1 WSHSY, CDR2 SAAADI. The V gene lost 6 bases and the J gene lost 3 bases, with 6 bases spanning the gap. CDR3 length equals 13 residues. The CDR3: CASSQRYNSPLHF. The DNA for the CDR3 is TGCGCCAGCAGCCAGCGCTATAATTCACCCCTCCACTTT.

V usage is TRBV6-1 and J usage is TRBJ1-2; perhaps TRBD1 as D (6 bases). Trimming stripped 9 bases from V and 4 bases from J, with 12 bases between. CDR3 length: 12 amino acids. Per the germline V gene, CDR1 is MNHNS and CDR2 is SASEGT. This CDR3 reads CASGQSTYGYTF. The CDR3, as DNA: TGTGCCAGTGGACAGAGCACCTATGGCTACACCTTC.

The chain employs TRBV29-1 and TRBJ1-1; tentatively, D is TRBD1 (5 bases). With 4 bases removed from V and 4 bases from J, the gap between germline ends came to 13 bases. Germline V gene lookup returns CDR1 SQVTM and CDR2 ANQGSEA. This CDR3 is built from 13 residues. CDR3 residues: CSVAGGLATEAFF. The CDR3 DNA sequence: TGCAGCGTTGCGGGGGGTTTGGCCACTGAAGCTTTCTTT.

The rearrangement links TRBV18 to TRBJ1-1, with D possibly matching TRBD1 (5 bases). V was clipped by 3 bases and J by 8 bases, with 13 bases between them. This CDR3 is 13 amino acids long. The germline CDR1 and CDR2 sequences are KGHSH and LQKENI. The CDR3: CASSPGPSKEAFF. In nucleotides, the CDR3 is TGTGCCAGCTCACCGGGGCCGTCTAAGGAAGCTTTCTTT.

This clone was counted only a few times. A read error may account for a junction end that differs from germline. The chain recombines TRBV20-1 with TRBJ2-1, with TRBD2 identical over 10 bases. This CDR3 has 11 amino acids. Per germline, CDR1 DFQATT and CDR2 SNEGSKA (reference sequence). The CDR3, as DNA: TGCAGTGCGACCGGGACTAGCGCTACAATCTTC. Translated: CSATGTSATIF.

The V call is TRBV28, the J call TRBJ1-2; perhaps TRBD1 as D (5 bases). With 6 bases removed from V and 0 bases from J, the gap between germline ends came to 14 bases. The CDR3 contains 15 residues. The germline gives CDR1 MDHEN, CDR2 SYDVKM. The CDR3 spells CASSSQGWSNYGYTF. CDR3 nucleotides: TGTGCCAGCAGCTCTCAGGGATGGTCTAACTATGGCTACACCTTC.

The V gene is TRBV28, the J gene TRBJ2-1, with TRBD2 as a possible D gene (5 bases). The CDR3 is 12 amino acids. The V gene lost 8 bases and the J gene lost 8 bases, with 13 bases spanning the gap. The germline V gene has CDR1 MDHEN and CDR2 SYDVKM. This chain's CDR3 is CASCGYRDEQFF. CDR3 DNA: TGTGCCAGCTGCGGGTATCGGGATGAGCAGTTCTTC.

The V call is TRBV2, the J call TRBJ1-1, with D maybe TRBD1 (5 bases). From germline, CDR1 is SNHLY and CDR2 FYNNEI. The CDR3 consists of 14 residues. The V end lost 6 bases, the J end lost 5 bases, and 16 bases lay between the germline ends. This CDR3 reads CASSTRRGGTEAFF. The CDR3 DNA reads as TGTGCCAGCAGCACTAGGAGGGGAGGGACTGAAGCTTTCTTT.

V is TRBV10-3 and J is TRBJ2-1, with TRBD2 identical over 11 bases. Germline V lookup: CDR1 ENHRY, CDR2 SYGVKD. CDR3 size: 15 residues. V shed 3 bases and J 7 bases; nucleotides not matched to a gene: 5. This CDR3 is CAISDSGGARNEQFF. In DNA form, the CDR3 reads TGTGCCATCAGTGATAGCGGGGGGGCTCGGAATGAGCAGTTCTTC.

The rearrangement uses TRBV4-2 and TRBJ1-3; D call uncertain. Germline assignment: CDR1 LGHNA and CDR2 YNFKEQ. Trimming removed 1 base at V and 0 bases at J, with 4 bases between. CDR3 length equals 14 residues. The CDR3 loop reads CASSQGASGNTIYF. The CDR3, as DNA: TGTGCCAGCAGCCAAGGGGCCTCTGGAAACACCATATATTTT.

The V and J genes are TRBV4-1 and TRBJ1-4; no definite D call. The V gene lost 4 bases and the J gene lost 4 bases, with 10 bases spanning the gap. This CDR3 is 14 amino acids long. The V gene's germline CDR1 is MGHRA and CDR2 YSYEKL. In DNA form, the CDR3 reads TGCGCCAGCAGCCCACAGACCAATAATGAAAAACTGTTTTTT. It yields the protein CASSPQTNNEKLFF.

The V call is TRBV5-1, the J call TRBJ1-2, with D unresolved. CDR1 is SGHRS and CDR2 is YFSETQ in the germline V gene. The ends were cut back, 5 bases at V and 4 bases at J, with 12 bases in the middle. CDR3 length equals 13 residues. In DNA, the CDR3 is TGCGCCAGCAGTCCCGAGGGTGTCTATGGCTACACCTTC. Its protein product is CASSPEGVYGYTF.